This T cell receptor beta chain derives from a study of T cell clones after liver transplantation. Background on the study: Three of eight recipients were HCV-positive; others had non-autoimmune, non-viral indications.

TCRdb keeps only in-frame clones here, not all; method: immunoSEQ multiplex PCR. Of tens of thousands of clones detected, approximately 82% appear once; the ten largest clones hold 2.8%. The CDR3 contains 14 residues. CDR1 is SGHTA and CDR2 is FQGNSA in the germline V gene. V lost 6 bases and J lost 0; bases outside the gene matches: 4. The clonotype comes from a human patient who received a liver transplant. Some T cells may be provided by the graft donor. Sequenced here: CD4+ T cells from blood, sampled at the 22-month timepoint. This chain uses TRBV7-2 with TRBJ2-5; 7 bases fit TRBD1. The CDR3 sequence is CASSLQGYQETQYF. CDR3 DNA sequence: TGTGCCAGCAGTCTACAGGGGTACCAAGAGACCCAGTACTTC.